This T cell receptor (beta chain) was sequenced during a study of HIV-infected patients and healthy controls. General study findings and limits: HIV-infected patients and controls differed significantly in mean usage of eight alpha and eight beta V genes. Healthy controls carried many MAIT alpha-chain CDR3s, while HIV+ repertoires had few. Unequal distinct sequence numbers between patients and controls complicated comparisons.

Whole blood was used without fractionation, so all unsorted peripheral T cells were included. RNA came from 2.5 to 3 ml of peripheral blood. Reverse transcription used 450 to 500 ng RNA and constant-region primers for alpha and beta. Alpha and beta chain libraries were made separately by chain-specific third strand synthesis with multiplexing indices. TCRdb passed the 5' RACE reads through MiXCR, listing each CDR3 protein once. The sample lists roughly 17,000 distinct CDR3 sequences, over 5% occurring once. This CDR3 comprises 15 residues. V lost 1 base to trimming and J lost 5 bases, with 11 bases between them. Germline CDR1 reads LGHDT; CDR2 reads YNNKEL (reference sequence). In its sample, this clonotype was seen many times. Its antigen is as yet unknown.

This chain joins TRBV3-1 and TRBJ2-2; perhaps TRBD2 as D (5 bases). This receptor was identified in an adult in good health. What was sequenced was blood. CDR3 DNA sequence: TGTGCCAGCAGCCAAGCATCGGGATGGACCGGGGAGCTGTTTTTT. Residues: CASSQASGWTGELFF.